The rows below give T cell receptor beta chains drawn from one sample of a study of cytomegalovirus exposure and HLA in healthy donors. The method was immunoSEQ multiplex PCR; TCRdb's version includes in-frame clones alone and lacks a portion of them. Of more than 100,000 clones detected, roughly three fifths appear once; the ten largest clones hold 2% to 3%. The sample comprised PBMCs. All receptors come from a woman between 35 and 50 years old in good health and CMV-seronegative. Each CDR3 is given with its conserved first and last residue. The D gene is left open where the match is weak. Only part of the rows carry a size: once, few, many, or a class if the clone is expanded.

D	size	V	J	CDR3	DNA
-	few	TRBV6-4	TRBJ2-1	CASSESSGSYNEQFF	TGTGCCAGCAGTGAGAGTAGCGGCTCATACAATGAGCAGTTCTTC
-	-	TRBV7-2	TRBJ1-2	CASSSQGQIYYGYTF	TGTGCCAGCAGCTCCCAGGGGCAGATCTACTATGGCTACACCTTC
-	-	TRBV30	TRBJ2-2	CACQDSGNTGELFF	TGTGCCTGTCAGGACAGTGGGAACACCGGGGAGCTGTTTTTT
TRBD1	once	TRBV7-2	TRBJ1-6	CASRSGTGGSPLHF	TGTGCCAGCAGATCCGGGACAGGGGGTTCACCCCTCCACTTT
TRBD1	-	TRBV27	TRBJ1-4	CASSFEPPGQGREKLFF	TGTGCCAGCAGTTTTGAACCACCGGGACAGGGGCGTGAAAAACTGTTTTTT
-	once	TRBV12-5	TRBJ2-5	CASGSRGFQETQYF	TGTGCTAGTGGTTCCCGGGGGTTCCAAGAGACCCAGTACTTC
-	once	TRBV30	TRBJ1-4	CAWSVQSLSWGEYEKLFF	TGTGCCTGGAGTGTACAGTCGCTCAGCTGGGGGGAGTATGAAAAACTGTTTTTT
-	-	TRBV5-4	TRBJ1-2	CASSIEGGRGYTF	TGTGCCAGCAGCATCGAGGGAGGCCGCGGCTACACCTTC
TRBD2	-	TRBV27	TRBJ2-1	CASSQTSGGRLSYNEQFF	TGTGCCAGCAGTCAAACTAGCGGGGGGCGACTCTCCTACAATGAGCAGTTCTTC
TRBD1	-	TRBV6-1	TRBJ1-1	CASTGTGGNTEAFF	TGTGCCAGCACCGGAACAGGGGGGAACACTGAAGCTTTCTTT
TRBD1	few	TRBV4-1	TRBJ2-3	CASSRIPGQGVDTQYF	TGCGCCAGCAGCCGTATCCCGGGACAGGGTGTAGATACGCAGTATTTT
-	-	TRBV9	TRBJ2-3	CASSIQGGTDTQYF	TGTGCCAGCAGCATCCAAGGAGGGACAGATACGCAGTATTTT
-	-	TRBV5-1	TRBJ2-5	CASSLAPQGTQETQYF	TGCGCCAGCAGCTTAGCGCCCCAGGGCACCCAAGAGACCCAGTACTTC
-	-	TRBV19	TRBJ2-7	CASSIDASSNYEQYF	TGTGCCAGTAGTATTGACGCATCAAGTAACTACGAGCAGTACTTC
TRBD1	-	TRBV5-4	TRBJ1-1	CASSSRDRGRRGVSEAFF	TGTGCCAGCAGCAGCCGGGACAGGGGGCGCCGGGGAGTCTCTGAAGCTTTCTTT
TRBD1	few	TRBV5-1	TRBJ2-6	CASSLRQGGGSGANVLTF	TGCGCCAGCAGCCTCCGACAGGGTGGAGGCTCTGGGGCCAACGTCCTGACTTTC
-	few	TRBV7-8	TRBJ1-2	CASSPFEDGRVHDGYTF	TGTGCCAGCAGCCCTTTCGAAGATGGCAGGGTACATGATGGCTACACCTTC
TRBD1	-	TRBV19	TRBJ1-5	CASSRDRAIYQPQHF	TGTGCCAGTAGTAGGGACAGGGCCATCTATCAGCCCCAGCATTTT
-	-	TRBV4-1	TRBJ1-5	CASSPQENSNQPQHF	TGCGCCAGCAGCCCACAGGAGAATAGCAATCAGCCCCAGCATTTT
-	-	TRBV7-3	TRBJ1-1	CASSVTPTAEAFF	TGTGCCAGCAGCGTAACACCCACGGCTGAAGCTTTCTTT
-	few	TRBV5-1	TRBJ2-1	CASSSLDYNEQFF	TGCGCCAGCAGCTCGCTAGACTACAATGAGCAGTTCTTC
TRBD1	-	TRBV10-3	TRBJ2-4	CAISVGQGNIQYF	TGTGCCATCAGTGTAGGACAGGGAAACATTCAGTACTTC
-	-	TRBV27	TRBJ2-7	CASSLHRVVDEQYF	TGTGCCAGCAGTTTACACAGGGTAGTCGACGAGCAGTACTTC
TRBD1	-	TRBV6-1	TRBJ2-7	CASSVFPASDRGYEQYF	TGTGCCAGCAGTGTCTTCCCCGCGAGCGACAGGGGCTACGAGCAGTACTTC
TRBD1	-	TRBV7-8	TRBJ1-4	CASSATGNEKLFF	TGTGCCAGCAGCGCGACAGGGAATGAAAAACTGTTTTTT
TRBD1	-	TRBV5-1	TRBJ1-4	CASRRPGQNEKLFF	TGCGCCAGCAGACGCCCGGGACAGAATGAAAAACTGTTTTTT
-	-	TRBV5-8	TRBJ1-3	CASSRGQFSGNTIYF	TGTGCCAGCAGCCGGGGACAATTCTCTGGAAACACCATATATTTT
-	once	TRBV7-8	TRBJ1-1	CASSSQGRGNTEAFF	TGTGCCAGCAGCTCACAAGGACGGGGGAACACTGAAGCTTTCTTT
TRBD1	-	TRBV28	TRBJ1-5	CASSFRPTGATNQPQHF	TGTGCCAGCAGTTTTCGCCCGACAGGGGCAACCAATCAGCCCCAGCATTTT
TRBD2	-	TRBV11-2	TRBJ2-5	CASSLVTGGQETQYF	TGTGCCAGCAGCTTAGTTACGGGAGGTCAAGAGACCCAGTACTTC
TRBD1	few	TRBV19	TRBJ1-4	CASSRTGGEKLFF	TGTGCCAGTAGTAGGACAGGTGGTGAAAAACTGTTTTTT
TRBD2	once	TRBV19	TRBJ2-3	CASSMRTSGGTDTQYF	TGTGCCAGTAGTATGAGGACTAGCGGGGGCACAGATACGCAGTATTTT
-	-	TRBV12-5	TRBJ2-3	CASGLVLGTSTDTQYF	TGTGCTAGTGGTTTGGTCCTGGGGACTAGCACAGATACGCAGTATTTT
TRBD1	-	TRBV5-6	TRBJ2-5	CASSTGTVQETQYF	TGTGCCAGCAGCACGGGGACAGTTCAAGAGACCCAGTACTTC
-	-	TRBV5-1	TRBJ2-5	CASSLAGGRETQYF	TGCGCCAGCAGCTTGGCCGGGGGAAGGGAGACCCAGTACTTC
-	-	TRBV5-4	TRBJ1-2	CASSTEGRTNGYTF	TGTGCCAGCAGCACGGAGGGCCGTACCAATGGCTACACCTTC
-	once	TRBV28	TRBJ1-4	CASRFLNEKLFF	TGTGCCAGCAGGTTCCTCAATGAAAAACTGTTTTTT
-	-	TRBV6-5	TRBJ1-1	CASSFRRANTEAFF	TGTGCCAGCAGTTTCAGGAGGGCAAACACTGAAGCTTTCTTT
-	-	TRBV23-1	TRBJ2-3	CASSQPHITGIIIDTQYF	TGCGCCAGCAGTCAACCCCATATAACAGGGATCATAATAGATACGCAGTATTTT
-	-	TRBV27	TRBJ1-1	CASSYARAGVNTEAFF	TGTGCCAGCAGTTATGCCAGGGCAGGGGTGAACACTGAAGCTTTCTTT
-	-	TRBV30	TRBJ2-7	CAWSVHPHYGFEQYF	TGTGCCTGGAGTGTACACCCTCATTACGGGTTCGAGCAGTACTTC
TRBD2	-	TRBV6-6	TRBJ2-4	CASSPGGWGKNIQYF	TGTGCCAGCAGTCCCGGGGGGTGGGGGAAAAACATTCAGTACTTC
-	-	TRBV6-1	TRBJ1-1	CASRGQTINTEAFF	TGTGCCAGTAGAGGACAGACTATTAACACTGAAGCTTTCTTT
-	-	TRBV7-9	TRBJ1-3	CASSLEWPGNTIYF	TGTGCCAGCAGCTTAGAATGGCCCGGAAACACCATATATTTT
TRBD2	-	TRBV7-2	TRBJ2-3	CASSFGGGSSGGALDTQYF	TGTGCCAGCAGCTTTGGGGGAGGATCTAGCGGGGGGGCCCTCGATACGCAGTATTTT
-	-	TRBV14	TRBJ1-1	CASSQLGATEAFF	TGTGCCAGCAGCCAATTGGGAGCCACTGAAGCTTTCTTT
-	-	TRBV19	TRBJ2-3	CASSISDAADTQYF	TGTGCCAGTAGTATCTCGGATGCGGCAGATACGCAGTATTTT
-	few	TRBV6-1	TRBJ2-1	CASSERREAYNEQFF	TGTGCCAGCAGTGAAAGGAGGGAGGCCTACAATGAGCAGTTCTTC
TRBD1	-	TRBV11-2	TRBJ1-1	CASSFDRGSEAFF	TGTGCCAGCAGCTTCGACAGGGGCTCTGAAGCTTTCTTT
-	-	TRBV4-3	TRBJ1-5	CASSQDMSSNQPQHF	TGCGCCAGCAGCCAAGATATGTCTAGCAATCAGCCCCAGCATTTT
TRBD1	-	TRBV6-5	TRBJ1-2	CASSYSKGTGHYGYTF	TGTGCCAGCAGTTACTCGAAAGGGACAGGCCACTATGGCTACACCTTC
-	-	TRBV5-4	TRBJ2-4	CAAGMGNIQYF	TGTGCCGCCGGGATGGGAAACATTCAGTACTTC